Sequencing of this T cell receptor beta chain was carried out in a study of blood T cells in healthy people across ages. Study details: Template switching caught about one barcoded beta molecule for each two T cells.

Concerning this clonotype itself: Its antigen is currently unknown.

Study-wide results and caveats: Nothing was known about donor CMV status, and this possibly confounded expanded clonotype changes. Older age went with lower TCR beta diversity per million T cells, in a roughly linear way.

Every sample yielded at least 7 million isolated PBMCs. The use of a sample-barcoded 5' primer and a J-beta primer mix characterized a second PCR of roughly 6 to 11 cycles. TCRdb recomputed calls from the 5' RACE reads with MiXCR, one row per CDR3 protein. The sample has approximately 1.5 million distinct CDR3 sequences; approximately 39% are singletons. Trimming pared 4 bases from V and 1 base from J, leaving 13 bases between. Germline V gene sequence: CDR1 KGHDR, CDR2 SFDVKD. This CDR3 has 16 amino acids. The V and J genes are TRBV24-1 and TRBJ2-1; D may be TRBD2 (6 bases). Sequenced input: blood. This TCR came from a woman aged 18-30 years in good health. In DNA, the CDR3 is TGTGCCACCAGTGACCCGGGACTGCAGTCCTACAATGAGCAGTTCTTC. Its protein is CATSDPGLQSYNEQFF.